This TCR beta chain was sequenced in a study of identical twins. Study results and limitations: With beta out-of-frame sequences, excess sharing by twins was weaker.

This clonotype was seen only a few times. What it binds is unknown. MiXCR, run by TCRdb on the 5' RACE reads, gives a single entry per CDR3 protein. Of around 490,000 distinct CDR3 sequences listed, roughly an eighth are singletons. The donor group consisted entirely of healthy Caucasians. This CDR3 has 15 amino acids. CDR1 is MNHEY, CDR2 SMNVEV, per germline (reference sequence). The V and J ends lost 3 bases and 5 bases, in that order; junction bases with no gene match: 7. This sample also belongs to another study, concerning yellow fever vaccine responses in identical twins.

The sample comprised CD4+ T cells sorted from blood. This clonotype was obtained from a woman aged 18-30 years in good health. V and J are TRBV27 and TRBJ2-5, with 9 positions matching TRBD1. The CDR3 coding sequence is TGTGCCAGCAGTTTTCTGGGACAGGGAGGGGAGACCCAGTACTTC. Translated: CASSFLGQGGETQYF.